Following are 14 T cell receptor beta chains from one sample sequenced in a study of Tregs in tolerant kidney transplant recipients. The repertoire was sequenced with immunoSEQ multiplex PCR; TCRdb's copy has only in-frame clones and lacks some. The sample lists about 120,000 clones, 85% to 95% occurring once. Sequenced input: CD4+ T cells from blood. The receptors shown here come from a human donor in good health.

Only a few counts were recorded for this clone. The genes are TRBV27 and TRBJ2-7; D not certain. Germline lookup yields CDR1 MNHEY and CDR2 SMNVEV (reference sequence). The CDR3 is 15 amino acids. Between the trimmed V and J ends, which lost 5 bases and 3 bases, there was a span of 17 bases. CDR3 region: CASSLTPSWLYEQYF. The CDR3 bases are TGTGCCAGCAGTCTCACCCCCAGCTGGCTCTACGAGCAGTACTTC.

V usage is TRBV4-1 and J usage is TRBJ2-7; the D gene could be TRBD1 or TRBD2 (5 bases each). This CDR3 contains 19 residues. Germline CDR1 reads MGHRA; CDR2 reads YSYEKL. V lost 3 bases and J 2 bases, leaving 26 bases between the germline ends. CDR3 in amino acids: CASSHVLGSSGTGPYEQYF. Here the CDR3 DNA reads TGCGCCAGCAGCCATGTCCTAGGCTCTTCCGGGACGGGGCCCTACGAGCAGTACTTC.

The chain uses TRBV19 and TRBJ2-3, with D possibly matching TRBD1 (5 bases). The CDR3 is 14 residues long. Germline loops: CDR1 LNHDA, CDR2 SQIVND (reference sequence). With 7 bases removed from V and 0 bases from J, the gap between germline ends came to 11 bases. The CDR3 region is CASKKAGSTDTQYF. The CDR3, as DNA: TGTGCCAGTAAGAAGGCAGGGAGCACAGATACGCAGTATTTT.

The chain recombines TRBV5-4 with TRBJ2-4, with D perhaps given as TRBD1 or TRBD2 (6 bases each). Germline V CDR1 and CDR2: SGHNT, YYREEE (reference sequence). V dropped 3 bases and J dropped 5 bases, with 15 bases sitting between them. The CDR3 has 15 amino acids. CDR3 bases: TGTGCCAGCAGCTGGGGGGCACATCCTGAAAACATTCAGTACTTC. This sequence encodes CASSWGAHPENIQYF.

The chain combines TRBV30 with TRBJ1-5; 11 bases map to TRBD1. CDR1 is GTSNPN and CDR2 is SVGIG in the germline V gene (reference sequence). The CDR3 contains 16 residues. The V segment lost 2 bases and the J segment 2 bases; nucleotides outside the gene matches: 5. The CDR3 here is CAWSRDRGSGNQPQHF. The DNA for the CDR3 is TGTGCCTGGAGTAGGGACAGGGGGTCTGGCAATCAGCCCCAGCATTTT.

Notes on this clone: One end of the junction does not line up with germline, which may come from a read error. V and J are TRBV18 and TRBJ2-4, with TRBD1 identical over 7 bases. Germline lookup yields CDR1 KGHSH and CDR2 LQKENI. The CDR3 has 18 residues. The DNA of the CDR3 is TGTGCCAGCTCACCACCACAGGGGCCACCACCAACCAAAATCATTCAGTACTTC. Protein product: CASSPPQGPPPTKIIQYF.

The rearrangement links TRBV2 to TRBJ1-3; 8 bases agree with TRBD1. CDR1 and CDR2 (germline): SNHLY, FYNNEI. CDR3 size: 14 residues. Trimming cost V 8 bases and J 3 bases; bases outside gene matches: 6. This chain's CDR3 is CASGQGALGNTIYF. CDR3 in DNA: TGTGCCAGCGGCCAGGGGGCGCTTGGAAACACCATATATTTT. The variable domain in full, completed from reference TRBV2 and TRBJ1-3, reads EPEVTQTPSHQVTQMGQEVILRCVPISNHLYFYWYRQILGQKVEFLVSFYNNEISEKSEIFDDQFSVERPDGSNFTLKIRSTKLEDSAMYFCASGQGALGNTIYFGEGSWLTVV.

This clone was picked up one time. The V call is TRBV9, the J call TRBJ1-2; weak D call: TRBD1 (5 bases). Germline assignment: CDR1 SGDLS and CDR2 YYNGEE. The CDR3 has 14 amino acids. Trimming left V 4 bases short and J 2 bases short, with 12 bases between. The CDR3, as DNA: TGTGCCAGCAGCCCACGGGGGGGAAACTATGGCTACACCTTC. The encoded protein is CASSPRGGNYGYTF. The entire variable domain, with the rest obtained from reference TRBV9 and TRBJ1-2, is as follows: DSGVTQTPKHLITATGQRVTLRCSPRSGDLSVYWYQQSLDQGLQFLIQYYNGEERAKGNILERFSAQQFPDLHSELNLSSLELGDSALYFCASSPRGGNYGYTFGSGTRLTVV.

The V call is TRBV19, the J call TRBJ1-6; 10 bases are shared with TRBD1. This CDR3 has 17 residues. CDR1 and CDR2 from the germline V gene are LNHDA and SQIVND (reference sequence). V shed 7 bases and J 0 bases; nucleotides not matched to a gene: 6. The CDR3 bases are TGTGCCAGTACCGCCGGGACAGGGGTCTCCTATAATTCACCCCTCCACTTT. Translating it yields CASTAGTGVSYNSPLHF.

The chain carries TRBV13 and TRBJ1-1; 8 bases are shared with TRBD1. Germline assignment: CDR1 PRHDT and CDR2 FYEKMQ (reference sequence). This CDR3 region has 13 residues. J was trimmed by 7 bases and V by 3 bases; bases with no gene match: 4. The CDR3 protein is CASSFDRGNEAFF. Written as DNA, the CDR3 is TGTGCCAGCAGCTTCGACAGGGGTAATGAAGCTTTCTTT.

The V call is TRBV29-1, the J call TRBJ2-4; D perhaps matches TRBD2 (6 bases). Germline V gives CDR1 SQVTM, CDR2 ANQGSEA. V dropped 3 bases and J dropped 0 bases, with 12 bases sitting between them. There are 15 residues in the CDR3. CDR3 in amino acids: CSVDSGVGAKNIQYF. Here the CDR3 DNA reads TGCAGCGTTGATTCGGGGGTGGGAGCCAAAAACATTCAGTACTTC.

V is TRBV18 and J is TRBJ1-2; D is unclear. Germline loops: CDR1 KGHSH, CDR2 LQKENI. This CDR3 comprises 13 residues. Trimming pared 4 bases from V and 0 bases from J, leaving 6 bases between. The chain's CDR3 is CASSRDTNYGYTF. The DNA of the CDR3 is TGTGCCAGCTCACGAGACACTAACTATGGCTACACCTTC.

The rearrangement uses TRBV18 and TRBJ1-2; 8 nucleotides agree with TRBD1. The CDR3 is 15 amino acids. Unmatched junction bases numbered 6, after V lost 3 bases and J lost 3 bases. Germline values: CDR1 KGHSH, CDR2 LQKENI. Here the CDR3 reads CASSPDRGLDYGYTF. CDR3 bases: TGTGCCAGCTCACCTGACAGGGGCCTAGACTATGGCTACACCTTC.

This clone was detected only once. This chain connects TRBV30 to TRBJ2-7, with D perhaps matching TRBD1 or TRBD2 (5 bases each). The V gene lost 0 bases and the J gene lost 6 bases, with 18 bases spanning the gap. The CDR3 is made up of 15 amino acids. From germline, CDR1 is GTSNPN and CDR2 SVGIG (reference sequence). CDR3 DNA: TGTGCCTGGAGTGTAGGGTCTAACCGGGGCTCCGAGCAGTACTTC. Amino acid sequence: CAWSVGSNRGSEQYF.